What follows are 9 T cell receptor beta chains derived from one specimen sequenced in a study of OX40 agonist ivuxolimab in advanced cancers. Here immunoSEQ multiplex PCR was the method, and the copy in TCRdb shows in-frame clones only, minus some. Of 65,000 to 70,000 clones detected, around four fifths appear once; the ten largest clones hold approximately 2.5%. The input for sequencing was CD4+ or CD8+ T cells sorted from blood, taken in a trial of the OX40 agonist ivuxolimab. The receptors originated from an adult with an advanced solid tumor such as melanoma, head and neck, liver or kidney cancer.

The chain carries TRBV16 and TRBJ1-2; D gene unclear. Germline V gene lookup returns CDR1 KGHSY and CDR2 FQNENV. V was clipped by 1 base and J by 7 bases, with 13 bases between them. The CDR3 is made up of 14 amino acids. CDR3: CASSQFRRDGGYTF. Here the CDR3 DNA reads TGTGCCAGCAGCCAATTCCGCCGGGATGGTGGCTACACCTTC.

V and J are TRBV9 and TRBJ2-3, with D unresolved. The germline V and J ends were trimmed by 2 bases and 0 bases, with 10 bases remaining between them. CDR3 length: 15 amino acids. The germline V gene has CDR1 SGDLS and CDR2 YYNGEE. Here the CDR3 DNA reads TGTGCCAGCAGCGTTAAGGACGTAAGCACAGATACGCAGTATTTT. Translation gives CASSVKDVSTDTQYF. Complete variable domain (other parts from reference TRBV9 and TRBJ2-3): DSGVTQTPKHLITATGQRVTLRCSPRSGDLSVYWYQQSLDQGLQFLIQYYNGEERAKGNILERFSAQQFPDLHSELNLSSLELGDSALYFCASSVKDVSTDTQYFGPGTRLTVL.

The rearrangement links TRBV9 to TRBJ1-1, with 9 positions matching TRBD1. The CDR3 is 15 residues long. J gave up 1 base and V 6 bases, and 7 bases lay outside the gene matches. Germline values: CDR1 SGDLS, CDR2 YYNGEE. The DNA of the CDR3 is TGTGCCAGCACCCTAGGGGGACAGGGGAACACTGAAGCTTTCTTT. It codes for CASTLGGQGNTEAFF.

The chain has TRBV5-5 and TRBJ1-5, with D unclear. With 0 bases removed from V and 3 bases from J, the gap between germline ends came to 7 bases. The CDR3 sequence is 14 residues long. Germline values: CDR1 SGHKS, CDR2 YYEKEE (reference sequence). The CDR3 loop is CASSLAQYNQPQHF. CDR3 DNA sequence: TGTGCCAGCAGCTTGGCACAGTACAATCAGCCCCAGCATTTT.

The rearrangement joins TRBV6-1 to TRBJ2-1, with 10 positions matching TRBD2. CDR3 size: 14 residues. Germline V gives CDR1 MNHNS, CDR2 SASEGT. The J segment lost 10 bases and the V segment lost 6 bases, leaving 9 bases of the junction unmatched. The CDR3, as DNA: TGTGCCAGCAGGTCAGCGGGGGGGGCGCGGGAGCAGTTCTTC. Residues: CASRSAGGAREQFF.

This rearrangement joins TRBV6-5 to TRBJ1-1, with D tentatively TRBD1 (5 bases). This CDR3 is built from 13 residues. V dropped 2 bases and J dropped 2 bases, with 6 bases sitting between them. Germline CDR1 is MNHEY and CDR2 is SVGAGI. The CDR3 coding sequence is TGTGCCAGCAGTTACGGACAAAACACTGAAGCTTTCTTT. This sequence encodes CASSYGQNTEAFF.

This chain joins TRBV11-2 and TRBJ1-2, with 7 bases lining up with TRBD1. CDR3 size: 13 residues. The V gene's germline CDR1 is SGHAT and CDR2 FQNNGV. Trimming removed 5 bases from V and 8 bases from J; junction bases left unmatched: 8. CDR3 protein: CASSPDRAQGYTF. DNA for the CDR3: TGTGCCAGCAGCCCTGACAGGGCGCAGGGCTACACCTTC.

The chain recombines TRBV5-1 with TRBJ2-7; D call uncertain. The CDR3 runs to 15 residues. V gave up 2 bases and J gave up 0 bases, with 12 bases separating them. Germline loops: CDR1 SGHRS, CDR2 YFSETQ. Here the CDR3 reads CASSLLGVNSYEQYF. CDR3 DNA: TGCGCCAGCAGCTTATTAGGCGTAAACTCCTACGAGCAGTACTTC.

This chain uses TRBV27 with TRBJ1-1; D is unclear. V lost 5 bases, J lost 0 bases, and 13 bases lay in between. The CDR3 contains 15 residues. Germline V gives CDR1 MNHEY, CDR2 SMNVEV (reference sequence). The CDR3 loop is CASSPLRSLNTEAFF. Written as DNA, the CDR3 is TGTGCCAGCAGTCCGCTCAGGAGCCTGAACACTGAAGCTTTCTTT.